Listed here is a single T cell receptor beta chain. No antigen is known for it. Data came from immunoSEQ multiplex PCR; TCRdb stores just in-frame clones and leaves some out. The sample holds about a million clones, more than 60% seen once. The data stem from a study of shared clonotypes between healthy human individuals. Study-level results: Compared with memory subsets, naive subsets generally had larger estimated richness.

After removal of 6 bases from V and 0 bases from J, the junction contained 14 bases not matched to a gene. The CDR3 consists of 18 residues. Germline CDR1 and CDR2: SNHLY and FYNNEI. The TCR sequence derives from a man younger than 30 in good health. The chain joins TRBV2 to TRBJ1-2; 9 positions agree with TRBD1. Material for sequencing was memory CD4+ T cells sorted from blood. Subset defined: CD45RA-negative fraction. CDR3 protein: CASSPSAGQGVANYGYTF. CDR3 nucleotides: TGTGCCAGCAGCCCATCGGCGGGACAGGGAGTAGCTAACTATGGCTACACCTTC.